This T cell receptor beta chain was identified in a study of control samples from healthy donors and cancer patients. Generated by immunoSEQ multiplex PCR, the TCRdb table keeps only in-frame clones and is missing some. The table has about 100,000 clones, roughly 94% seen once. Sequenced: blood. The source of this sequence is a woman in her late teens or twenties in good health.

The CDR3 DNA reads as TGCAGCGTTGTGGGTCAGGGAGAGACCCAGTACTTC. Translation: CSVVGQGETQYF. The chain carries TRBV29-1 and TRBJ2-5; TRBD1 is a possible D gene (5 bases). The ends were cut back, 4 bases at V and 4 bases at J, with 10 bases in the middle. CDR3 length: 12 amino acids. Looked up from germline, CDR1 is SQVTM and CDR2 is ANQGSEA.